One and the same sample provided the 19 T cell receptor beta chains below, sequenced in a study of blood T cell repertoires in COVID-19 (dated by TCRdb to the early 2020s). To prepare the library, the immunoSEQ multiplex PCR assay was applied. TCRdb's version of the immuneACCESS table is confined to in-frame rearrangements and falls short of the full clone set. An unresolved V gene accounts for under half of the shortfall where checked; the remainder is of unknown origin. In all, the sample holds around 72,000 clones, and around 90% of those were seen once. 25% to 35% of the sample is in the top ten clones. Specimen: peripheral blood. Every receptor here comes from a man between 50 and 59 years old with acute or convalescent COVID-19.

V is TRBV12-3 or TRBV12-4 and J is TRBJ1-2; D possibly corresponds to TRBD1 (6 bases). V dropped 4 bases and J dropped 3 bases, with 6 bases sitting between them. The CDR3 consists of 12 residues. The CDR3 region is CASSSGDYGYTF. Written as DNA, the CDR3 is TGTGCCAGCAGTTCAGGGGACTATGGCTACACCTTC.

The CDR3 coding sequence is TGTGCCAGCCGGGTGAGGGACAGGGTGCGGACCGGGGAGCTGTTTTTT. Protein sequence: CASRVRDRVRTGELFF. This chain links TRBV27 with TRBJ2-2, with 9 bases matching TRBD1. The V segment lost 8 bases and the J segment 5 bases; nucleotides outside the gene matches: 12. Per the germline V gene, CDR1 is MNHEY and CDR2 is SMNVEV (reference sequence). This CDR3 spans 16 amino acids.

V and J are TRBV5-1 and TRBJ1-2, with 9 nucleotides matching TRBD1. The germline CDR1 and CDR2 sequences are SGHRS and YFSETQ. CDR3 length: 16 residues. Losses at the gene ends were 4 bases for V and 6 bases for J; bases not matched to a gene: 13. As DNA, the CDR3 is TGCGCCAGCAGCCCGGGACAGGGTATCAGTTGGGATGGCTACACCTTC. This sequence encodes CASSPGQGISWDGYTF.

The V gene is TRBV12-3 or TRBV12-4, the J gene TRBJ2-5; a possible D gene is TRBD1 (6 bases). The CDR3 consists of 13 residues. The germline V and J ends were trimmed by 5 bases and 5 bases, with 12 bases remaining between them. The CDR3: CASSRTGYETQYF. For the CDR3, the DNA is TGTGCCAGCAGTCGTACAGGGTACGAGACCCAGTACTTC.

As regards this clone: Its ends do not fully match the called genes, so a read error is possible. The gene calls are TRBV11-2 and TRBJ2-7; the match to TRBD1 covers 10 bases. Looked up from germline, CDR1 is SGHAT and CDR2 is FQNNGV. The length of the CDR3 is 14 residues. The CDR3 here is CASSLDRGPYEQYF. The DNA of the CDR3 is TGTGCCAGCAGCCTAGACAGGGGGCCTTACGAGCAGTACTTC.

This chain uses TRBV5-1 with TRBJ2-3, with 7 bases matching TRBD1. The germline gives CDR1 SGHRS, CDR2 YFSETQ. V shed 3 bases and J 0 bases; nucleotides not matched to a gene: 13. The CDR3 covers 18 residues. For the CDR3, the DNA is TGCGCCAGCAGCTCGCCCTATAGACAGGGTTCTAGCACAGATACGCAGTATTTT. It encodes CASSSPYRQGSSTDTQYF.

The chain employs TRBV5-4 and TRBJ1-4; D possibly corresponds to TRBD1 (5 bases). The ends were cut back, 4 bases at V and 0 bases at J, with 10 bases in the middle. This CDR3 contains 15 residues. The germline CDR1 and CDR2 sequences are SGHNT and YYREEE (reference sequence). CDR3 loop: CASSAGLATNEKLFF. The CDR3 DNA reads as TGTGCCAGCAGCGCAGGGCTAGCAACTAATGAAAAACTGTTTTTT.

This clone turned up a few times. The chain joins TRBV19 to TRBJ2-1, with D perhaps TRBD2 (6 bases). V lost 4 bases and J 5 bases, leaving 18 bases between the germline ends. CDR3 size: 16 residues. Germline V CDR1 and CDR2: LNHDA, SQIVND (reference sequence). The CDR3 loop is CASSTGRRGRDNEQFF. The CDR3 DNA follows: TGTGCCAGTAGTACCGGAAGGAGGGGACGTGACAATGAGCAGTTCTTC.

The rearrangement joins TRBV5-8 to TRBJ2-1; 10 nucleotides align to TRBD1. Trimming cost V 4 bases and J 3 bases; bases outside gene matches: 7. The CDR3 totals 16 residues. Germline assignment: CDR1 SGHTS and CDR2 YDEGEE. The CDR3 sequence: CASSPFGTGVYNEQFF. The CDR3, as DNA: TGTGCCAGCAGCCCATTTGGGACAGGGGTCTACAATGAGCAGTTCTTC.

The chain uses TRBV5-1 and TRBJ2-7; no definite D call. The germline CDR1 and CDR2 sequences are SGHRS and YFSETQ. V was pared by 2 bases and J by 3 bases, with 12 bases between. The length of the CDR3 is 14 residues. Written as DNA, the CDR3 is TGCGCCAGCAGCTTACAGAACCCCAACTACGAGCAGTACTTC. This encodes CASSLQNPNYEQYF.

The CDR3 sequence: CASSIATVEGYTF. The CDR3, as DNA: TGTGCCAGTAGTATAGCCACAGTCGAAGGCTACACCTTC. The J gene is TRBJ1-2, the V gene TRBV19, with unresolved D. The V end lost 1 base, the J end lost 8 bases, and 11 bases lay between the germline ends. The CDR3 totals 13 residues. The germline CDR1 and CDR2 sequences are LNHDA and SQIVND (reference sequence).

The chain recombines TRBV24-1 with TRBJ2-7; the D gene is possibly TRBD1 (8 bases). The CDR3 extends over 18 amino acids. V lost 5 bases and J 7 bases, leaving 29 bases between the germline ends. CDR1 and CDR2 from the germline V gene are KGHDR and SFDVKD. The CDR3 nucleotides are TGTGCCACCAGTGGACCTTACGGACAGGGTGCGGGAGTAGATGAGCAGTACTTC. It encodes CATSGPYGQGAGVDEQYF.

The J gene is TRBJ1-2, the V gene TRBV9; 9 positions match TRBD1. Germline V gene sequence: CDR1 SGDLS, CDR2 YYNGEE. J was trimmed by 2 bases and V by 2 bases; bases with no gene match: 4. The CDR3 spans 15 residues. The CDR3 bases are TGTGCCAGCAGCGTGGGGACAGGGTCCAACTATGGCTACACCTTC. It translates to CASSVGTGSNYGYTF.

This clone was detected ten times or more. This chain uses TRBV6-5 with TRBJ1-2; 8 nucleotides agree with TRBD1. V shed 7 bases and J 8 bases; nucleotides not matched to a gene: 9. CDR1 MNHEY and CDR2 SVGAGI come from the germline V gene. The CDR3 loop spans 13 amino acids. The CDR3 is CASKGQGFGGYTF. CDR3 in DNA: TGTGCCAGCAAAGGACAGGGATTCGGCGGCTACACCTTC.

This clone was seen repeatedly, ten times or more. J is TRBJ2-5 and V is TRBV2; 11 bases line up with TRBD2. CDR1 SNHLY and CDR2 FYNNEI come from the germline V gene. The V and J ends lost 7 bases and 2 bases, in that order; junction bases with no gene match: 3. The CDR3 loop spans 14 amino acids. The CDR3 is CASTRLAGQETQYF. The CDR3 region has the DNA TGTGCCAGCACCCGACTAGCGGGGCAAGAGACCCAGTACTTC.

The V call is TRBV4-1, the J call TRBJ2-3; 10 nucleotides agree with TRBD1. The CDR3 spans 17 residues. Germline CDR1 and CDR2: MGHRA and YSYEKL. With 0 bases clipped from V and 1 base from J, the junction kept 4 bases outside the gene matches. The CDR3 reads CASSQEGQGPGTDTQYF. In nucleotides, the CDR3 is TGCGCCAGCAGCCAAGAGGGACAGGGGCCGGGCACAGATACGCAGTATTTT.

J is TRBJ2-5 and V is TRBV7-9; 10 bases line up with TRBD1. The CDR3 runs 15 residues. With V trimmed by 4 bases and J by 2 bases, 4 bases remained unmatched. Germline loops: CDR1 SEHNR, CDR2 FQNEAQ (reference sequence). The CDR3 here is CASSWGQGRQETQYF. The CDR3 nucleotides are TGTGCCAGCAGCTGGGGACAGGGGAGGCAAGAGACCCAGTACTTC. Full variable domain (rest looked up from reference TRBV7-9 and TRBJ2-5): DTGVSQNPRHKITKRGQNVTFRCDPISEHNRLYWYRQTLGQGPEFLTYFQNEAQLEKSRLLSDRFSAERPKGSFSTLEIQRTEQGDSAMYLCASSWGQGRQETQYFGPGTRLLVL.

The CDR3 reads CASSMAAQGNWQPQHF. CDR3 nucleotide sequence: TGTGCCAGTAGTATGGCAGCCCAGGGAAACTGGCAGCCCCAGCATTTT. The V call is TRBV19, the J call TRBJ1-5; D possibly corresponds to TRBD1 (5 bases). The V gene lost 3 bases and the J gene lost 7 bases, with 19 bases spanning the gap. Germline assignment: CDR1 LNHDA and CDR2 SQIVND (reference sequence). This CDR3 contains 16 residues.

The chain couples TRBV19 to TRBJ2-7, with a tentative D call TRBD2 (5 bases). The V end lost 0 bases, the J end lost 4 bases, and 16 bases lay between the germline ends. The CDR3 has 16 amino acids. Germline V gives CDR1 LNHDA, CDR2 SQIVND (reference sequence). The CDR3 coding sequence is TGTGCCAGTAGTATAGATATCGGACCTAGCTCTTACGAGCAGTACTTC. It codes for CASSIDIGPSSYEQYF.